The 27 T cell receptor beta chains presented below share a single source sample, sequenced in a study of neurological immune-mediated disorders. TCRdb re-called the 5' RACE reads through MiXCR, storing one row per CDR3 protein. Among more than 70,000 distinct CDR3 sequences listed, roughly 18% were seen once. Sequenced input: PBMCs. These receptors all come from a woman aged 40 to 50 in good health.

This clonotype showed up many times. The genes are TRBV6-2 or TRBV6-3 and TRBJ2-7, with 10 positions matching TRBD2. Trimming at V came to 5 bases and at J to 3 bases, leaving 7 bases not matched to a gene. The CDR3 contains 15 residues. Germline values: CDR1 MNHEY, CDR2 SVGEGT. The CDR3 coding sequence is TGTGCCAGCAGTCAACCGGGACTAGCGATCTACGAGCAGTACGTC. Residues: CASSQPGLAIYEQYV.

The genes are TRBV2 and TRBJ2-1; D gene uncertain. The germline V gene encodes CDR1 SNHLY and CDR2 FYNNEI. Trimming stripped 4 bases from V and 2 bases from J, with 6 bases between. The CDR3 loop spans 13 amino acids. CDR3 residues: CASSAPAYNEQFF. In nucleotides, the CDR3 is TGTGCCAGCAGTGCCCCAGCCTACAATGAGCAGTTCTTC. Drawing the rest from reference TRBV2 and TRBJ2-1, the complete variable domain is EPEVTQTPSHQVTQMGQEVILRCVPISNHLYFYWYRQILGQKVEFLVSFYNNEISEKSEIFDDQFSVERPDGSNFTLKIRSTKLEDSAMYFCASSAPAYNEQFFGPGTRLTVL.

This clonotype was detected many times. The V and J genes are TRBV12-3 or TRBV12-4 and TRBJ2-2; 11 bases align to TRBD2. J was trimmed by 1 base and V by 4 bases; bases with no gene match: 8. CDR3 length equals 18 residues. Here the CDR3 reads CASSSNLAGGVNTGELFF. The DNA for the CDR3 is TGTGCCAGCAGTTCTAACCTAGCGGGGGGCGTGAACACCGGGGAGCTGTTTTTT.

Regarding this clonotype: A read error may produce the germline difference seen at one junction end. V gene TRBV5-1 combines with J gene TRBJ2-3; 7 nucleotides align to TRBD2. Per the germline V gene, CDR1 is SGHRS and CDR2 is YFSETQ. The CDR3 is 14 residues long. The CDR3 DNA follows: TGCGCCAGCAGATTGGCTAGCGGCACAGATACGCGGTATTTT. Translation gives CASRLASGTDTRYF.

This clonotype has a count of ten or more. This sequence joins TRBV11-3 and TRBJ2-5; D ambiguous. The germline V gene encodes CDR1 SGHNT and CDR2 YENEEA. The CDR3 consists of 13 residues. V lost 5 bases to trimming and J lost 1 base, with 8 bases between them. The CDR3: CASSPQGQETQYF. The CDR3 coding sequence is TGTGCCAGCAGCCCTCAAGGCCAAGAGACCCAGTACTTC.

The table lists this clonotype with a few counts. This chain joins TRBV5-5 and TRBJ2-5, with D uncertain. Germline-derived CDR1 and CDR2 are SGHKS and YYEKEE (reference sequence). The CDR3 spans 11 residues. V gave up 4 bases and J gave up 12 bases, with 13 bases separating them. The CDR3 region is CASSHADEKYF. For the CDR3, the DNA is TGTGCCAGCAGCCATGCGGACGAGAAGTACTTC.

This clonotype was seen repeatedly, ten times or more. The J gene is TRBJ1-2, the V gene TRBV6-5; 11 bases map to TRBD1. V shed 8 bases, J shed 8 bases, and the junction held 10 bases outside the gene matches. This CDR3 has 14 amino acids. CDR1 and CDR2 from the germline V gene are MNHEY and SVGAGI. The CDR3 protein is CASGRAGTGGGYTF. The CDR3 nucleotides are TGTGCCAGCGGACGGGCCGGGACAGGGGGAGGCTACACCTTC.

There are a few counts of this clonotype. The chain has TRBV12-3 or TRBV12-4 and TRBJ2-7; D possibly corresponds to TRBD1 (5 bases). This CDR3 comprises 11 residues. The ends were cut back, 5 bases at V and 3 bases at J, with 5 bases in the middle. DNA of the CDR3: TGTGCCAGCAGTCAGGGCTACGAGCAGTACTTC. It is translated as CASSQGYEQYF.

The chain has TRBV27 and TRBJ2-7; D perhaps matches TRBD2 (5 bases). The ends were cut back, 5 bases at V and 5 bases at J, with 16 bases in the middle. Germline lookup yields CDR1 MNHEY and CDR2 SMNVEV (reference sequence). This CDR3 is 14 amino acids long. The CDR3 sequence: CASSNHMGDNEQYF. In DNA, the CDR3 is TGTGCCAGCAGTAATCATATGGGAGATAACGAGCAGTACTTC.

This clonotype came up many times. This rearrangement joins TRBV6-1 to TRBJ2-3; 12 bases are shared with TRBD1. With 6 bases clipped from V and 2 bases from J, the junction kept 6 bases outside the gene matches. CDR3 length: 16 amino acids. From germline, CDR1 is MNHNS and CDR2 SASEGT. CDR3 region: CASRGDRGPNTDTQYF. CDR3 bases: TGTGCCAGCAGAGGGGACAGGGGGCCGAACACAGATACGCAGTATTTT.

There are a few counts of this clonotype. This sequence joins TRBV19 and TRBJ1-1; D is perhaps TRBD1 (5 bases). V was pared by 5 bases and J by 1 base, with 14 bases between. The CDR3 is 15 residues long. Germline values: CDR1 LNHDA, CDR2 SQIVND (reference sequence). In DNA form, the CDR3 reads TGTGCCAGTAGTGACTCCTACAGGCGGAACACTGAAGCTTTCTTT. It yields the protein CASSDSYRRNTEAFF. Supplemented by reference TRBV19 and TRBJ1-1, the full variable domain reads DGGITQSPKYLFRKEGQNVTLSCEQNLNHDAMYWYRQDPGQGLRLIYYSQIVNDFQKGDIAEGYSVSREKKESFPLTVTSAQKNPTAFYLCASSDSYRRNTEAFFGQGTRLTVV.

This clonotype came up many times. This chain links TRBV6-5 with TRBJ1-1, with TRBD1 as a possible D gene (6 bases). This CDR3 is built from 13 residues. Looked up from germline, CDR1 is MNHEY and CDR2 is SVGAGI. Trimming stripped 7 bases from V and 3 bases from J, with 12 bases between. DNA for the CDR3: TGTGCCAGCAAAAAAAGGGGGGACACTGAAGCTTTCTTT. Protein product: CASKKRGDTEAFF.

This clonotype was picked up many times. The V and J genes are TRBV14 and TRBJ2-5; D gene unclear. This CDR3 is built from 16 residues. The germline V gene encodes CDR1 SGHDN and CDR2 FVKESK. With 4 bases removed from V and 5 bases from J, the gap between germline ends came to 20 bases. For the CDR3, the DNA is TGTGCCAGCAGCCCTCTTATATCCTCTACTTTGGAGACCCAGTACTTC. Amino acids: CASSPLISSTLETQYF. The full variable domain, rest sourced from reference TRBV14 and TRBJ2-5, is EAGVTQFPSHSVIEKGQTVTLRCDPISGHDNLYWYRRVMGKEIKFLLHFVKESKQDESGMPNNRFLAERTGGTYSTLKVQPAELEDSGVYFCASSPLISSTLETQYFGPGTRLLVL.

This clonotype was picked up many times. This chain uses TRBV5-1 with TRBJ1-1; 7 bases line up with TRBD1. With 2 bases clipped from V and 3 bases from J, the junction kept 1 base outside the gene matches. Germline loops: CDR1 SGHRS, CDR2 YFSETQ. The CDR3 length is 13 residues. The CDR3 here is CASSFDRDTEAFF. The CDR3 nucleotides read TGCGCCAGCAGCTTCGACAGGGACACTGAAGCTTTCTTT. The full variable domain, completed using reference TRBV5-1 and TRBJ1-1, is KAGVTQTPRYLIKTRGQQVTLSCSPISGHRSVSWYQQTPGQGLQFLFEYFSETQRNKGNFPGRFSGRQFSNSRSEMNVSTLELGDSALYLCASSFDRDTEAFFGQGTRLTVV.

This clonotype was observed at least ten times. V usage is TRBV12-3 or TRBV12-4 and J usage is TRBJ2-1; 9 bases map to TRBD2. This CDR3 has 16 residues. Trimming cost V 2 bases and J 2 bases; bases outside gene matches: 4. The CDR3 region is CASSLRAGGPYNEQFF. The CDR3 DNA sequence: TGTGCCAGCAGTTTAAGGGCGGGGGGGCCCTACAATGAGCAGTTCTTC.

This clonotype has ten or more counts. The rearrangement links TRBV6-5 to TRBJ1-3; 10 bases are a match to TRBD1. Per germline, CDR1 MNHEY and CDR2 SVGAGI. V was pared by 5 bases and J by 5 bases, with 12 bases of the junction left unmatched. CDR3 size: 17 residues. As DNA, the CDR3 is TGTGCCAGCAGTCTATCGTTAACGGGACAGGGGAGAAACACCATATATTTT. This gives the protein CASSLSLTGQGRNTIYF.

The J gene is TRBJ2-5, the V gene TRBV7-2; 11 nucleotides line up with TRBD1. Germline V gene sequence: CDR1 SGHTA, CDR2 FQGNSA. The junction had 6 bases not matched to a gene; V was cut back by 1 base and J by 5 bases. CDR3 length: 16 amino acids. CDR3 nucleotides: TGTGCCAGCAGCTTAGATGGGACAGGGGGAGAGGAGACCCAGTACTTC. Its protein is CASSLDGTGGEETQYF.

In this sample, this clonotype turned up many times. The chain carries TRBV7-2 and TRBJ2-7; D is undetermined. V was trimmed by 1 base and J by 1 base, leaving 11 bases between them. The length of the CDR3 is 15 residues. Germline CDR1 SGHTA, CDR2 FQGNSA. CDR3 in DNA: TGTGCCAGCAGCTTAGTGAGCATAGGTTCCTACGAGCAGTACTTC. Protein product: CASSLVSIGSYEQYF.

The V gene is TRBV6-5, the J gene TRBJ2-1; 9 bases agree with TRBD2. CDR1 is MNHEY and CDR2 is SVGAGI in the germline V gene. This CDR3 is built from 15 residues. J lost 4 bases, V lost 3 bases, and 4 bases had no gene match. In nucleotides, the CDR3 is TGTGCCAGCAGTTATGGGACTAGCAGGTACAATGAGCAGTTCTTC. Its protein is CASSYGTSRYNEQFF.

This clonotype showed up many times. The chain couples TRBV10-2 to TRBJ1-2; D perhaps matches TRBD1 (5 bases). The germline V gene has CDR1 WSHSY and CDR2 SAAADI. V was cut by 7 bases and J by 4 bases, with 13 bases left in between. The CDR3 has 13 residues. The CDR3: CASTEDTLYGYTF. The CDR3 DNA follows: TGCGCCAGCACAGAGGACACCCTCTATGGCTACACCTTC.

This clonotype was found a few times. This CDR3 reads CASSSGGEGTEAFF. The CDR3 bases are TGCGCCAGCAGCTCGGGGGGGGAAGGCACTGAAGCTTTCTTT. The chain employs TRBV5-1 and TRBJ1-1; D is perhaps TRBD1 (5 bases). V was trimmed by 3 bases and J by 4 bases, leaving 13 bases between them. The germline V gene has CDR1 SGHRS and CDR2 YFSETQ. This CDR3 comprises 14 residues. Drawing the rest from reference TRBV5-1 and TRBJ1-1, the complete variable domain is KAGVTQTPRYLIKTRGQQVTLSCSPISGHRSVSWYQQTPGQGLQFLFEYFSETQRNKGNFPGRFSGRQFSNSRSEMNVSTLELGDSALYLCASSSGGEGTEAFFGQGTRLTVV.

This clonotype came up many times. The chain recombines TRBV7-2 with TRBJ2-1; 11 nucleotides agree with TRBD2. The germline CDR1 and CDR2 sequences are SGHTA and FQGNSA. The CDR3 covers 16 residues. Losses at the gene ends were 3 bases for V and 4 bases for J; bases not matched to a gene: 5. As DNA, the CDR3 is TGTGCCAGCAGCTTGACCGGGACTAGCGGTTACAATGAGCAGTTCTTC. This sequence encodes CASSLTGTSGYNEQFF.

The rearrangement uses TRBV28 and TRBJ2-5, with D perhaps assigned TRBD1 or TRBD2 (5 bases each). The CDR3 is made up of 16 amino acids. Germline CDR1 and CDR2: MDHEN and SYDVKM. The V end was cut by 4 bases, the J end by 4 bases, with 19 bases between. Here the CDR3 DNA reads TGTGCCAGCAGTTCCCCCGGGACCCCGGGCCCAGAGACCCAGTACTTC. Protein: CASSSPGTPGPETQYF.

This chain joins TRBV29-1 and TRBJ2-3; D remains ambiguous. Germline CDR1 SQVTM, CDR2 ANQGSEA. The V and J ends lost 6 bases and 9 bases respectively, with 10 bases between them. The length of the CDR3 is 10 residues. Written as DNA, the CDR3 is TGCAGCGTGCTTGCCATCACGCAGTATTTT. Amino acids: CSVLAITQYF.

There are many counts of this clonotype. The chain employs TRBV20-1 and TRBJ1-2; 8 bases are a match to TRBD1. The CDR3 extends over 13 amino acids. Trimming at V came to 4 bases and at J to 7 bases, leaving 8 bases not matched to a gene. Germline-derived CDR1 and CDR2 are DFQATT and SNEGSKA (reference sequence). The CDR3 region is CSATRTGQGGYTF. The CDR3 bases are TGCAGTGCTACTAGGACAGGGCAGGGTGGCTACACCTTC.

This clonotype was counted ten times or more. The chain is built from TRBV15 and TRBJ2-7; no definite D call. CDR3 size: 16 residues. In germline, CDR1 is LNHNV, CDR2 YYDKDF (reference sequence). Between the trimmed V and J ends, which lost 3 bases and 3 bases, there was a span of 18 bases. DNA of the CDR3: TGTGCCACCAGCAGGGTTACGCCAGCTGGCCGCTACGAGCAGTACTTC. Protein product: CATSRVTPAGRYEQYF.

The chain has TRBV6-5 and TRBJ1-6; D possibly corresponds to TRBD1 (5 bases). The V end lost 0 bases, the J end lost 9 bases, and 21 bases lay between the germline ends. Per germline, CDR1 MNHEY and CDR2 SVGAGI. This CDR3 is built from 18 residues. The CDR3 sequence: CASSYSSQGSRLGSPLHF. CDR3 coding DNA: TGTGCCAGCAGTTACTCGAGTCAGGGCTCACGGCTTGGTTCACCCCTCCACTTT.